The 29 T cell receptor beta chains presented below share a single source sample, sequenced in a study of esophageal squamous cell carcinoma under preoperative chemotherapy. Specified time point: after preoperative PTX-NDP chemotherapy. TCRdb re-called the PCR reads through MiXCR, storing one row per CDR3 protein. The data hold some 32,000 distinct CDR3 sequences, with around 49% observed a single time. The specimen was obtained from a patient given preoperative chemotherapy. These receptor sequences come from a human donor with esophageal squamous cell carcinoma. The donor label of this sample is uncertain.

This clonotype came up a few times. V is TRBV27 and J is TRBJ2-5; 12 bases match TRBD2. The assigned J gene may be wrong: the sequence end matches TRBJ2-7 better. The length of the CDR3 is 15 residues. Germline CDR1 reads MNHEY; CDR2 reads SMNVEV (reference sequence). CDR3 in DNA: TGTGCCAGCAGTCTAAGGGGACTAGCGGGCTACGAGCAGTACTTC. This encodes CASSLRGLAGYEQYF.

The V gene is TRBV7-2, the J gene TRBJ2-4; D is ambiguous. Germline V gene sequence: CDR1 SGHTA, CDR2 FQGNSA. This CDR3 is 14 amino acids long. CDR3 sequence (DNA): TGTGCGGGCCGCGGCGGTCGTGCCAAAAACACCCAGTACTTC. This codes for CAGRGGRAKNTQYF. Full variable domain (remainder filled in from reference TRBV7-2 and TRBJ2-4): GAGVSQSPSNKVTEKGKDVELRCDPISGHTALYWYRQSLGQGLEFLIYFQGNSAPDKSGLPSDRFSAERTGGSVSTLTIQRTQQEDSAVYLCAGRGGRAKNTQYFGAGTRLSVL.

Concerning this clonotype: One junction end does not reproduce the germline sequence, and a read error may be involved. The V gene is TRBV7-3, the J gene TRBJ2-2; the D gene could be TRBD1 or TRBD2 (5 bases each). The CDR3 length is 14 residues. Germline loops: CDR1 SGHTA, CDR2 FQGTGA. CDR3 loop: CASSLGWGTGEQFF. DNA for the CDR3: TGTGCCAGCAGCTTGGGCTGGGGCACCGGGGAGCAGTTTTTT.

The V call is TRBV6-1, the J call TRBJ1-3; weak D call: TRBD1 (5 bases). The V end was cut by 5 bases, the J end by 2 bases, with 19 bases between. The CDR3 is 17 amino acids. The germline gives CDR1 MNHNS, CDR2 SASEGT. The CDR3, as DNA: TGTGCCAGCAGTCGACTCTCCGGGGGGAGAGCTGGAAACACCATATATTTT. It yields the protein CASSRLSGGRAGNTIYF.

As concerns this clonotype: At one of its ends the junction is not consistent with the germline gene, which may arise from a read error. J is TRBJ2-3 and V is TRBV6-1, with 8 bases that match TRBD2. This CDR3 contains 16 residues. Germline CDR1 reads MNHNS; CDR2 reads SASEGT. This chain's CDR3 is CASRGNGGGDADTQYF. CDR3 coding DNA: TGTGCCAGCAGGGGCAACGGGGGGGGCGACGCAGATACGCAGTACTTT.

V is TRBV7-2 and J is TRBJ2-5; D not certain. The CDR3 covers 13 residues. In germline, CDR1 is SGHTA, CDR2 FQGNSA. V lost 5 bases and J lost 10, with 17 bases in between. CDR3 nucleotide sequence: TGTGCCAGCAGCCTGAGTGACCAAGACATCCAGTACTTC. Protein product: CASSLSDQDIQYF.

This clonotype ranks as medium-sized (0.01 to 0.1%). CDR3 nucleotides: TGTGCCAGCATCCCGGGTCGAGGGGGGGTAAGGAATGAGCAGTTCTTC. This sequence encodes CASIPGRGGVRNEQFF. The chain carries TRBV7-8 and TRBJ2-1; possible D gene TRBD2, 7 bases. This CDR3 is 16 amino acids long. CDR1 is SGHVS, CDR2 FQNEAQ, per germline. The germline V and J ends were trimmed by 7 bases and 7 bases, with 23 bases remaining between them. Full variable domain (remainder filled in from reference TRBV7-8 and TRBJ2-1): GAGVSQSPRYKVAKRGQDVALRCDPISGHVSLFWYQQALGQGPEFLTYFQNEAQLDKSGLPSDRFFAERPEGSVSTLKIQRTQQEDSAVYLCASIPGRGGVRNEQFFGPGTRLTVL.

This chain connects TRBV6-1 to TRBJ2-1; the D is unclear. This CDR3 has 14 amino acids. From germline, CDR1 is MNHNS and CDR2 SASEGT. V lost 1 base to trimming and J lost 5 bases, with 9 bases between them. The CDR3 DNA follows: TGTGCCAGCAGTGAAGTATGGCAGAACAATGAGCAGTTCTTC. It encodes CASSEVWQNNEQFF.

This clonotype was detected a few times. The chain links TRBV7-9 to TRBJ2-3; D ambiguous. V was cut by 5 bases and J by 6 bases, with 18 bases left in between. This CDR3 is 15 amino acids long. CDR1 and CDR2 from the germline V gene are SEHNR and FQNEAQ (reference sequence). This chain's CDR3 is CASSADGSWADTQYF. The CDR3 DNA follows: TGTGCCAGCAGCGCCGATGGTTCCTGGGCGGATACGCAGTATTTT.

By sample share, this clonotype is medium-sized. This rearrangement joins TRBV27 to TRBJ2-5; D may be TRBD1 or TRBD2 (6 bases each). From germline, CDR1 is MNHEY and CDR2 SMNVEV (reference sequence). V gave up 5 bases and J gave up 5 bases, with 18 bases separating them. The CDR3 loop spans 15 amino acids. The CDR3 loop reads CASSPLGGFGETQYF. Written as DNA, the CDR3 is TGTGCCAGCAGTCCCCTGGGGGGCTTCGGGGAGACCCAGTACTTC.

V gene TRBV7-6 combines with J gene TRBJ2-6; D call uncertain. Germline loops: CDR1 SGHVS, CDR2 FNYEAQ. V lost 8 bases and J 0 bases, leaving 11 bases between the germline ends. The CDR3 totals 15 residues. As DNA, the CDR3 is TGTGCCAGCGGCTCTGTGGTCTCTGGGGCCAACGTCCTGACTTTC. Its translation: CASGSVVSGANVLTF.

This rearrangement joins TRBV24-1 to TRBJ2-2, with D tentatively TRBD1 or TRBD2 (5 bases each). Per germline, CDR1 KGHDR and CDR2 SFDVKD. The V and J ends lost 1 base and 7 bases respectively, with 12 bases between them. The CDR3 extends over 15 amino acids. The CDR3 nucleotides are TGTGCCACCAGTGATTTACCGGGGCGAGACGGGGAGCTGTTTTTT. Translation: CATSDLPGRDGELFF.

This clonotype was seen just once. Compared with germline, one end of the junction differs, possibly owing to a read error. The chain uses TRBV6-1 and TRBJ2-4; the D is unclear. TRBJ2-5 matches the DNA end more closely, so the J call is doubtful. The CDR3 has 11 amino acids. Germline loops: CDR1 MNHNS, CDR2 SASEGT. In DNA form, the CDR3 reads TGTGCCAGCACTGAAAGAGGGACCCAGTACTTC. It yields the protein CASTERGTQYF.

This clonotype is a singleton in its sample. An end of the junction differs from the germline gene, which may be a read error. This chain connects TRBV11-3 to TRBJ2-3, with TRBD2 matching 7 bases. The CDR3 runs 17 residues. Germline CDR1 SGHNT, CDR2 YENEEA. CDR3 region: CASSFEAGLGTVNTQYF. The CDR3 DNA sequence: TGTGCCAGCAGCTTCGAAGCGGGGCTGGGGACCGTAAATACGCAGTATTTC.

This clonotype was observed at least ten times. The chain combines TRBV7-2 with TRBJ2-1; 7 bases map to TRBD2. The CDR3 loop spans 15 amino acids. Germline V CDR1 and CDR2: SGHTA, FQGNSA. Unmatched junction bases numbered 6, after V lost 1 base and J lost 6 bases. The CDR3 DNA follows: TGTGCCAGCAGCTTAGTCGGACTAGGGTCCAATGAGCAGTTCTTC. Translation gives CASSLVGLGSNEQFF. The full variable domain, with the rest looked up from reference TRBV7-2 and TRBJ2-1, is GAGVSQSPSNKVTEKGKDVELRCDPISGHTALYWYRQSLGQGLEFLIYFQGNSAPDKSGLPSDRFSAERTGGSVSTLTIQRTQQEDSAVYLCASSLVGLGSNEQFFGPGTRLTVL.

The count of this clonotype is one. The V call is TRBV9, the J call TRBJ2-2; 9 bases fit TRBD2. Trimming removed 4 bases from V and 3 bases from J; junction bases left unmatched: 10. This CDR3 has 17 amino acids. Germline lookup yields CDR1 SGDLS and CDR2 YYNGEE. CDR3 in amino acids: CASSLASGLAYTGELFF. For the CDR3, the DNA is TGTGCCAGCAGCCTCGCCTCGGGACTAGCCTACACCGGGGAGCTGTTTTTT.

With respect to this clonotype: The conserved final phenylalanine or tryptophan is absent from the CDR3, which likely points to a read error. It is unclear where the CDR3 begins or ends on the DNA, so no DNA is shown, and the CDR3 is as TCRdb lists it. V is TRBV7-2 and J is TRBJ2-5. The CDR3 is 14 amino acids long, termini counted. CDR1 is SGHTA and CDR2 is FQGNSA in the germline V gene. CDR3: CASSLRTGQETRLS.

This clonotype has a handful of counts. The genes are TRBV7-3 and TRBJ2-1; tentative D call: TRBD2 (5 bases). With 2 bases removed from V and 9 bases from J, the gap between germline ends came to 11 bases. The CDR3 spans 13 residues. CDR1 and CDR2 (germline): SGHTA, FQGTGA. For the CDR3, the DNA is TGTGCCAGCAGCTTAGGGGAGTTCAGTGAGCAGTTCTTC. It is translated as CASSLGEFSEQFF.

This clonotype is labeled as medium-sized. This sequence joins TRBV11-3 and TRBJ2-5; tentative D call: TRBD2 (5 bases). V was pared by 1 base and J by 5 bases, with 11 bases between. The CDR3 has 14 residues. From germline, CDR1 is SGHNT and CDR2 YENEEA. CDR3 sequence reads: CASSLVATAETQYF. CDR3 nucleotides: TGTGCCAGCAGCTTAGTAGCGACGGCTGAGACCCAGTACTTC.

The sample holds many counts of this clonotype. J is TRBJ2-7 and V is TRBV7-2; 9 bases agree with TRBD2. CDR3 length equals 15 residues. V was clipped by 5 bases and J by 0 bases; unmatched bases: 5. Germline values: CDR1 SGHTA, CDR2 FQGNSA. CDR3 bases: TGTGCCAGCAGCCCTAGCGGGGTAAGCTCCTACGAGCAGTACTTC. Amino acid sequence: CASSPSGVSSYEQYF.

This clonotype was detected a few times. A much more abundant neighbour one base away suggests this may be a read error. The CDR3 DNA reads as TGTGCCAGCAGCTTGGGACCACACAATGAGCAGTACTTC. It encodes CASSLGPHNEQYF. The V and J genes are TRBV11-1 and TRBJ2-1; D may correspond to TRBD1 or TRBD2 (5 bases each). Judging by the DNA end, TRBJ2-7 fits better; the J call may be wrong. The CDR3 runs 13 residues. Per germline, CDR1 SGHAT and CDR2 FQDESV (reference sequence).

This clonotype has a single count. CDR3 region: CASSRTRREAADTQYF. In DNA form, the CDR3 reads TGTGCCAGCAGTCGCACGCGGCGGGAAGCCGCAGATACGCAGTATTTT. The rearrangement links TRBV6-1 to TRBJ2-3, with a tentative D call TRBD2 (6 bases). V was cut by 5 bases and J by 4 bases, with 19 bases left in between. This CDR3 has 16 residues. CDR1 and CDR2 (germline): MNHNS, SASEGT.

This clonotype was recorded at least ten times. A single base separates this from a much larger clone, so it may be a read error. The CDR3 protein is CASSGGLNEQFF. The CDR3 DNA is TGTGCCAGCAGCGGGGGGCTCAACGAGCAGTTCTTC. The V gene is TRBV11-3, the J gene TRBJ2-1, with D possibly being TRBD1 or TRBD2 (6 bases each). The CDR3 consists of 12 residues. Between the trimmed V and J ends, which lost 5 bases and 10 bases, there was a span of 12 bases. Germline loops: CDR1 SGHNT, CDR2 YENEEA.

Notes on this clonotype: The germline gene is not matched at one end of the junction; a read error may be the cause. V is TRBV7-6 and J is TRBJ2-5; TRBD1 is a possible D gene (5 bases). Germline V lookup: CDR1 SGHVS, CDR2 FNYEAQ. This CDR3 is built from 14 residues. For the CDR3, the DNA is TGTGCCAGCAGCTGGGGCCGGTACCAAGATACCCAGTACTTC. Translating it yields CASSWGRYQDTQYF.

This rearrangement joins TRBV6-1 to TRBJ2-3, with 9 positions matching TRBD1. The end of the DNA fits TRBJ2-7 better, so the J call may be wrong. The CDR3 sequence is 15 residues long. Germline CDR1 is MNHNS and CDR2 is SASEGT. The CDR3 is CASRTGTGFNNEQYF. The CDR3 region has the DNA TGTGCCAGCAGAACCGGGACAGGGTTTAACAATGAGCAGTACTTC.

This clonotype was seen many times. The chain combines TRBV7-3 with TRBJ2-5; TRBD2 matches at 8 bases. This CDR3 region has 16 residues. V was clipped by 2 bases and J by 11 bases; unmatched bases: 16. Germline V gene data show CDR1 as SGHTA and CDR2 as FQGTGA. CDR3 sequence reads: CASSLRGGASDNEQYF. CDR3 nucleotide sequence: TGTGCCAGCAGCTTACGGGGGGGGGCCTCGGACAATGAGCAGTACTTC.

Concerning this clonotype: Germline is not matched at one junction end, which may reflect a read error. The chain links TRBV18 to TRBJ2-1, with 9 bases matching TRBD1. The CDR3 extends over 16 amino acids. Germline CDR1 reads KGHSH; CDR2 reads LQKENI. The CDR3 spells CASSQTTGGSNNEQFF. The DNA for the CDR3 is TGTGCCAGCTCACAAACAACAGGGGGCTCCAACAATGAGCAGTTCTTC.

Notes on this clonotype: An end of the junction differs from the germline gene, which may be a read error. The V and J genes are TRBV6-1 and TRBJ2-3; 7 bases align to TRBD1. Germline V gene sequence: CDR1 MNHNS, CDR2 SASEGT. This CDR3 is 16 amino acids long. For the CDR3, the DNA is TGTGCCAGCAGTCGCAACCAGGGGGAAGGCGAAAATATGCAGTATTTC. It codes for CASSRNQGEGENMQYF.

The chain employs TRBV6-5 and TRBJ2-1, with D tentatively TRBD2 (6 bases). TRBJ2-5 explains the end of the DNA better; the J call may be wrong. This CDR3 spans 17 amino acids. Germline-derived CDR1 and CDR2 are MNHEY and SVGAGI. CDR3 in amino acids: CASSYSIGVAVKETQYF. CDR3 nucleotide sequence: TGTGCCAGCAGTTACTCGATTGGAGTAGCGGTGAAAGAGACCCAGTACTTC.